The rows below give T cell receptor beta chains drawn from one sample of a study of T cells after yellow fever vaccination. Via MiXCR, TCRdb re-called the 5' RACE reads, giving one row per CDR3 protein. The sample contains around 70,000 distinct CDR3 sequences, approximately 7% of which appear only once. Sample: CD8+ T cells sorted from PBMCs, taken about 5 days after the first yellow fever vaccination. The source is a man younger than 35 who received the YFV17D yellow fever vaccine. CDR3s include the opening cysteine and the closing phenylalanine or tryptophan. A D gene is named only where the DNA matches it firmly. Clone size is not always given. Where it is, it says once, few, many or a class for expanded clones.

v_call	d_call	j_call	clone_size	cdr3_aa	cdr3_nt
TRBV11-2	.	TRBJ2-5	.	CASSLDGLQVGKTQYF	TGTGCCAGCAGCTTAGATGGGCTTCAGGTTGGCAAGACCCAGTACTTC
TRBV7-6	.	TRBJ1-4	few	CASSLGGGREKLFF	TGTGCCAGCAGCTTAGGCGGGGGAAGAGAAAAACTGTTTTTT
TRBV4-2	.	TRBJ1-1	many	CASSQAVNTEAFF	TGTGCCAGCAGCCAGGCAGTGAACACTGAAGCTTTCTTT
TRBV4-1	.	TRBJ1-4	many	CASSQEVAATNEKLFF	TGCGCCAGCAGCCAAGAGGTGGCCGCAACTAATGAAAAACTGTTTTTT
TRBV9	TRBD2	TRBJ2-3	many	CASSVALTSGSGRGDTQYF	TGTGCCAGCAGCGTAGCCCTGACTAGCGGGTCTGGGCGGGGAGATACGCAGTATTTT
TRBV10-3	.	TRBJ1-5	few	CAISDSGDQPQHF	TGTGCCATCAGTGATTCGGGGGATCAGCCCCAGCATTTT
TRBV18	.	TRBJ2-3	many	CASSPDGSTDTQYF	TGTGCCAGCTCACCTGACGGTAGCACAGATACGCAGTATTTT
TRBV7-8	.	TRBJ2-3	many	CASTARGQGTDTQYF	TGTGCCAGCACCGCCCGGGGGCAAGGCACAGATACGCAGTATTTT
TRBV7-3	.	TRBJ2-5	few	CASSFDGGQETQYF	TGTGCCAGCAGCTTTGACGGTGGCCAAGAGACCCAGTACTTC
TRBV4-1	TRBD2	TRBJ2-5	many	CASSSNGRGLGVRETQYF	TGCGCCAGCAGCTCAAATGGGCGGGGGTTGGGTGTGCGAGAGACCCAGTACTTC
TRBV9	.	TRBJ2-3	few	CASSVEEGGPPDTQYF	TGTGCCAGCAGCGTAGAGGAGGGGGGGCCCCCAGATACGCAGTATTTT
TRBV4-2	TRBD1	TRBJ2-5	.	CASSHDRAETQYF	TGTGCCAGCAGCCACGACAGGGCGGAGACCCAGTACTTC
TRBV30	TRBD1	TRBJ2-7	.	CAWRRTGAHEQYF	TGTGCCTGGAGAAGGACAGGGGCACACGAGCAGTACTTC
TRBV12-3/TRBV12-4	TRBD1	TRBJ2-7	many	CASSLAGQGGEQYF	TGTGCCAGCAGTTTAGCCGGACAGGGCGGGGAGCAGTACTTC
TRBV21-1	.	TRBJ1-3	many	CAKRQGSSGNTIYF	TGTGCCAAAAGGCAGGGGAGCTCTGGAAACACCATATATTTT
TRBV4-2	.	TRBJ2-7	many	CASSHRQTYEQYF	TGTGCCAGCAGCCATCGACAGACCTACGAGCAGTACTTC
TRBV6-2/TRBV6-3	.	TRBJ2-1	many	CASSPSGRNNEQFF	TGTGCCAGCAGCCCCTCAGGGAGGAACAATGAGCAGTTCTTC
TRBV9	.	TRBJ2-1	few	CASSANNEQFF	TGTGCCAGCAGCGCGAACAATGAGCAGTTCTTC
TRBV7-9	TRBD2	TRBJ2-1	many	CASSFRASGYNEQFF	TGTGCCAGCAGCTTTAGGGCTAGCGGATACAATGAGCAGTTCTTC
TRBV4-3	TRBD2	TRBJ2-5	many	CASSLVKSGAFQETQYF	TGCGCCAGCAGCCTCGTCAAAAGCGGGGCGTTTCAAGAGACCCAGTACTTC
TRBV9	TRBD1	TRBJ1-1	few	CASSGQGALAFF	TGTGCCAGCAGCGGACAGGGGGCGTTGGCTTTCTTT
TRBV29-1	.	TRBJ2-3	many	CSVEPEQTPTDTQYF	TGCAGCGTTGAACCCGAACAGACCCCCACAGATACGCAGTATTTT
TRBV20-1	TRBD1	TRBJ2-7	many	CSARTGTGRRYEQYF	TGCAGTGCAAGAACCGGGACAGGGAGACGTTACGAGCAGTACTTC
TRBV11-2	.	TRBJ2-7	.	CASSSAGTGAYEQYF	TGTGCCAGCAGCTCCGCCGGGACGGGCGCCTACGAGCAGTACTTC
TRBV6-1	TRBD1	TRBJ2-2	.	CASSLTGGPGELFF	TGTGCCAGCAGTCTGACAGGGGGCCCCGGGGAGCTGTTTTTT
TRBV5-5	.	TRBJ2-6	.	CASRQEVAGANVLTF	TGTGCCAGCAGACAAGAGGTAGCGGGGGCCAACGTCCTGACTTTC
TRBV29-1	TRBD1	TRBJ2-3	many	CSAGTVADTQYF	TGCAGCGCAGGGACAGTGGCAGATACGCAGTATTTT
TRBV4-1	.	TRBJ2-1	many	CASSQEGSDNEQFF	TGCGCCAGCAGCCAAGAAGGATCTGACAATGAGCAGTTCTTC
TRBV7-3	.	TRBJ1-2	.	CASSLTGYEGYTF	TGTGCCAGTAGCTTAACCGGATATGAGGGCTACACCTTC
TRBV27	.	TRBJ2-7	.	CASRRGQASYEQYF	TGTGCCAGCAGGCGGGGTCAGGCCTCCTACGAGCAGTACTTC
TRBV24-1	.	TRBJ2-1	few	CATSDLNTNEQFF	TGTGCCACCAGTGACCTTAATACGAATGAGCAGTTCTTC
TRBV7-9	.	TRBJ2-7	many	CASSHPQGRPYEQYF	TGTGCCAGCAGCCACCCGCAGGGTAGACCCTACGAGCAGTACTTC
TRBV7-3	TRBD2	TRBJ2-5	.	CASSYRGGGETQYF	TGTGCCAGCAGCTACCGTGGGGGGGGAGAGACCCAGTACTTC
TRBV13	TRBD1	TRBJ2-3	few	CASSDRQGESTDTQYF	TGTGCCAGCAGCGACAGACAGGGGGAGAGCACAGATACGCAGTATTTT
TRBV5-1	.	TRBJ1-1	many	CASSFSGDGNTEAFF	TGCGCCAGCAGCTTTTCAGGGGACGGAAACACTGAAGCTTTCTTT